The following is a T cell receptor (beta chain) sequence with its context. The sample is drawn from a study of blood T cells in healthy people across ages. The second PCR ran about 6 to 11 cycles with a sample-barcoded 5' primer and J-beta primers. TCRdb processed the 5' RACE reads anew with MiXCR; each CDR3 protein has one entry. The data hold about 1,000,000 distinct CDR3 sequences, with 40% to 50% observed a single time. Per the germline V gene, CDR1 is SGHTA and CDR2 is FQGNSA. J gave up 15 bases and V 1 base, and 12 bases lay outside the gene matches. The CDR3 sequence is 14 residues long. The specimen sequenced was blood. V and J are TRBV7-2 and TRBJ2-1; TRBD2 matches at 7 bases. This receptor was obtained from a woman aged 55-70 years in good health. CDR3 loop: CASSLVYGRDSTFF. The CDR3 nucleotides are TGTGCCAGCAGCTTAGTCTATGGGAGGGACTCGACGTTCTTC.